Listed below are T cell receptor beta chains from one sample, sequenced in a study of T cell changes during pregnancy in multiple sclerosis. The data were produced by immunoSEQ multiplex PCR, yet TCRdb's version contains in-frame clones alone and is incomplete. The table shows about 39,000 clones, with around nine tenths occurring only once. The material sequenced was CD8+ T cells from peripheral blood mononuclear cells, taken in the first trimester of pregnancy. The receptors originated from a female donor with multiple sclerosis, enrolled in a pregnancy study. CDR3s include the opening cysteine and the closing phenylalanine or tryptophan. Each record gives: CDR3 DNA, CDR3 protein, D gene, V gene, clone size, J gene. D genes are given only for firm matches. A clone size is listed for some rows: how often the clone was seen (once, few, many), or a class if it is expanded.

CDR3 DNA: TGTGCCAGAAGCCCTGACAGGGGGAACACTGAAGCTTTCTTT
CDR3 protein: CARSPDRGNTEAFF
D gene: TRBD1
V gene: TRBV5-3
clone size: .
J gene: TRBJ1-1

CDR3 DNA: TGTGCCAGCAGCTCTCGTCCGGGACAGGGATCAACTAATGAAAAACTGTTTTTT
CDR3 protein: CASSSRPGQGSTNEKLFF
D gene: TRBD1
V gene: TRBV7-6
clone size: .
J gene: TRBJ1-4

CDR3 DNA: TGTGCCAGCAGCTTGTTACTAGCGGGGGGTCTGACCTACAATGAGCAGTTCTTC
CDR3 protein: CASSLLLAGGLTYNEQFF
D gene: TRBD2
V gene: TRBV5-5
clone size: .
J gene: TRBJ2-1

CDR3 DNA: TGTGCCAGCAGCTTAGTAATCCGACAGGGCAATCAGCCCCAGCATTTT
CDR3 protein: CASSLVIRQGNQPQHF
D gene: .
V gene: TRBV7-9
clone size: few
J gene: TRBJ1-5

CDR3 DNA: TGTGCCAGCAGCTCACGGAGGGGCGAGCAGTACTTC
CDR3 protein: CASSSRRGEQYF
D gene: .
V gene: TRBV7-2
clone size: .
J gene: TRBJ2-7

CDR3 DNA: TGTGCCAGCAGTTCCGGGACAGGGCTCACTAACTATGGCTACACCTTC
CDR3 protein: CASSSGTGLTNYGYTF
D gene: TRBD1
V gene: TRBV6-5
clone size: few
J gene: TRBJ1-2

CDR3 DNA: TGTGCCAGCAGCTTAAACGGCATGAGGAATCAGCCCCAGCATTTT
CDR3 protein: CASSLNGMRNQPQHF
D gene: .
V gene: TRBV7-8
clone size: .
J gene: TRBJ1-5

CDR3 DNA: TGTGCCAGCAGCTCTACTAGCAGGGGGGCCCAAGAGACCCAGTACTTC
CDR3 protein: CASSSTSRGAQETQYF
D gene: .
V gene: TRBV2
clone size: once
J gene: TRBJ2-5

CDR3 DNA: TGTGCCAGCAGCCTTGTTGGGGCGAATGAAGCTTTCTTT
CDR3 protein: CASSLVGANEAFF
D gene: .
V gene: TRBV5-6
clone size: .
J gene: TRBJ1-1

CDR3 DNA: TGTGCCAGCAGCTTGGGGACAGGCAATCAGCCCCAGCATTTT
CDR3 protein: CASSLGTGNQPQHF
D gene: .
V gene: TRBV5-6
clone size: .
J gene: TRBJ1-5

CDR3 DNA: TGCGCCAGCAGCCAAGGGAAGGCTGCAGGCAATCAAGAGACCCAGTACTTC
CDR3 protein: CASSQGKAAGNQETQYF
D gene: .
V gene: TRBV4-3
clone size: .
J gene: TRBJ2-5

CDR3 DNA: TGTGCTAGTGGCCGGACAGTCGGCGGGGAGCTGTTTTTT
CDR3 protein: CASGRTVGGELFF
D gene: .
V gene: TRBV12-5
clone size: once
J gene: TRBJ2-2

CDR3 DNA: TGTGCCAGCAGTGCCCTGACTAGCGGGGGGGCAGATACGCAGTATTTT
CDR3 protein: CASSALTSGGADTQYF
D gene: TRBD2
V gene: TRBV6-4
clone size: once
J gene: TRBJ2-3

CDR3 DNA: TGTGCCAGCAGCTCAAATCCTGGCGGGGGAGAGACCCAGTACTTC
CDR3 protein: CASSSNPGGGETQYF
D gene: TRBD2
V gene: TRBV11-1
clone size: .
J gene: TRBJ2-5

CDR3 DNA: TGCGCCAGCAGCCTCCGGGACAGGGGATACAATGAGCAGTTCTTC
CDR3 protein: CASSLRDRGYNEQFF
D gene: TRBD1
V gene: TRBV4-3
clone size: .
J gene: TRBJ2-1

CDR3 DNA: TGTGCCAGCAGCGGGGCCGGGAATGAGCAGTTCTTC
CDR3 protein: CASSGAGNEQFF
D gene: .
V gene: TRBV7-8
clone size: .
J gene: TRBJ2-1

CDR3 DNA: TGTGCCAGCAGCCCTCAGGGGCCCCCCACAGATACGCAGTATTTT
CDR3 protein: CASSPQGPPTDTQYF
D gene: .
V gene: TRBV7-3
clone size: .
J gene: TRBJ2-3

CDR3 DNA: TGTGCCAGCAGCTTTTCCGGACAGGGCTACGAGCAGTACTTC
CDR3 protein: CASSFSGQGYEQYF
D gene: TRBD1
V gene: TRBV7-9
clone size: .
J gene: TRBJ2-7

CDR3 DNA: TGTGCCAGCAGCCAAGGGGGCTCAGATACGCAGTATTTT
CDR3 protein: CASSQGGSDTQYF
D gene: .
V gene: TRBV14
clone size: once
J gene: TRBJ2-3

CDR3 DNA: TGTGCCAGCAGCGGCCTAGGGACCACCGGGGGTAATGAGCAGTTCTTC
CDR3 protein: CASSGLGTTGGNEQFF
D gene: .
V gene: TRBV9
clone size: .
J gene: TRBJ2-1

CDR3 DNA: TGTGCCTGGAGTGCCGCTGACAGGGACAGGACTGAAGCTTTCTTT
CDR3 protein: CAWSAADRDRTEAFF
D gene: TRBD1
V gene: TRBV30
clone size: once
J gene: TRBJ1-1

CDR3 DNA: TGCGCCAGCAGCCGAAACGGACAGCTGGATGAGCAGTTCTTC
CDR3 protein: CASSRNGQLDEQFF
D gene: .
V gene: TRBV4-1
clone size: many
J gene: TRBJ2-1

CDR3 DNA: TGTGCCAGCAGTGGCGCAGGTCCTGGGGCCAACGTCCTGACTTTC
CDR3 protein: CASSGAGPGANVLTF
D gene: .
V gene: TRBV6-4
clone size: .
J gene: TRBJ2-6

CDR3 DNA: TGTGCCAGCAGCGTAGGACTAGCAGGCTACGAGCAGTACTTC
CDR3 protein: CASSVGLAGYEQYF
D gene: TRBD2
V gene: TRBV9
clone size: .
J gene: TRBJ2-7

CDR3 DNA: TGTGCCAGTATGGGCGTCACTGAAGCTTTCTTT
CDR3 protein: CASMGVTEAFF
D gene: .
V gene: TRBV19
clone size: .
J gene: TRBJ1-1

CDR3 DNA: TGCGCCAGCAGCCCCCTAGCGGGGGGGCGCAATGAGCAGTTCTTC
CDR3 protein: CASSPLAGGRNEQFF
D gene: TRBD2
V gene: TRBV4-3
clone size: .
J gene: TRBJ2-1

CDR3 DNA: TGTGCCAGCAGCGTCGACAGGGGGCCGAACAATGAGCAGTTCTTC
CDR3 protein: CASSVDRGPNNEQFF
D gene: TRBD1
V gene: TRBV9
clone size: .
J gene: TRBJ2-1

CDR3 DNA: TGCAGCGTTCCCCCCGGGGTTAGCACAGATACGCAGTATTTT
CDR3 protein: CSVPPGVSTDTQYF
D gene: .
V gene: TRBV29-1
clone size: .
J gene: TRBJ2-3

CDR3 DNA: TGCGCCAGCAGCCAATCGGCAGGGGGGACCTACGAGCAGTACTTC
CDR3 protein: CASSQSAGGTYEQYF
D gene: .
V gene: TRBV4-3
clone size: .
J gene: TRBJ2-7

CDR3 DNA: TGTGCCAGCAGCTCCCGTCGAGGTGGTGGTATTGGGAGCACTGAAGCTTTCTTT
CDR3 protein: CASSSRRGGGIGSTEAFF
D gene: .
V gene: TRBV13
clone size: .
J gene: TRBJ1-1

CDR3 DNA: TGTGCCAGCAGCTTAGGGCGTGGGAGGACTGAAGCTTTCTTT
CDR3 protein: CASSLGRGRTEAFF
D gene: .
V gene: TRBV7-9
clone size: once
J gene: TRBJ1-1

CDR3 DNA: TGTGCCAGCAGCTTGGGGTCTAGCGGGGACACAGATACGCAGTATTTT
CDR3 protein: CASSLGSSGDTDTQYF
D gene: TRBD2
V gene: TRBV5-4
clone size: .
J gene: TRBJ2-3

CDR3 DNA: TGTGCCACCGGGCGGGGGGATGAGCAGTTCTTC
CDR3 protein: CATGRGDEQFF
D gene: TRBD2
V gene: TRBV6-4
clone size: .
J gene: TRBJ2-1

CDR3 DNA: TGTGCCAGCAGCCCATCACAGGGGGCGGAAGTTGAAGCTTTCTTT
CDR3 protein: CASSPSQGAEVEAFF
D gene: TRBD1
V gene: TRBV7-6
clone size: .
J gene: TRBJ1-1

CDR3 DNA: TGTGCCAGCAGCTTGGGGGGACAGTCCTACGAGCAGTACTTC
CDR3 protein: CASSLGGQSYEQYF
D gene: TRBD1
V gene: TRBV5-4
clone size: once
J gene: TRBJ2-7

CDR3 DNA: TGTGCCAGCAGTTACCCCAGGACCGGGGAGCTGTTTTTT
CDR3 protein: CASSYPRTGELFF
D gene: .
V gene: TRBV6-5
clone size: .
J gene: TRBJ2-2

CDR3 DNA: TGTGCCAGCAGCCGGACAGTAGCTGGAAACACCATATATTTT
CDR3 protein: CASSRTVAGNTIYF
D gene: .
V gene: TRBV2
clone size: .
J gene: TRBJ1-3

CDR3 DNA: TGCGCCAGCAGCCCCCCGGGGTCTGAGACCCAGTACTTC
CDR3 protein: CASSPPGSETQYF
D gene: .
V gene: TRBV4-3
clone size: .
J gene: TRBJ2-5

CDR3 DNA: TGTGCCAGCAGTTCCCCCCAGGGGAGCTATGGCTACACCTTC
CDR3 protein: CASSSPQGSYGYTF
D gene: .
V gene: TRBV6-5
clone size: .
J gene: TRBJ1-2

CDR3 DNA: TGTGCCAGCAGCGTAGCCCCCAGGTCCAGCTCCTACAATGAGCAGTTCTTC
CDR3 protein: CASSVAPRSSSYNEQFF
D gene: .
V gene: TRBV9
clone size: .
J gene: TRBJ2-1

CDR3 DNA: TGTGCCAGCAGCTCCAACCCTCCCGGGACTAGCGGGGGTCAAGAGACCCAGTACTTC
CDR3 protein: CASSSNPPGTSGGQETQYF
D gene: TRBD2
V gene: TRBV7-3
clone size: .
J gene: TRBJ2-5

CDR3 DNA: TGTGCCAGCAGCGTAGAGAGGGGCACAGATACGCAGTATTTT
CDR3 protein: CASSVERGTDTQYF
D gene: .
V gene: TRBV9
clone size: .
J gene: TRBJ2-3

CDR3 DNA: TGTGCCAGCAGCGAGGACACGGGAGTGAGAGAGCAGTACTTC
CDR3 protein: CASSEDTGVREQYF
D gene: .
V gene: TRBV9
clone size: once
J gene: TRBJ2-7

CDR3 DNA: TGTGCCAGCAGTTTATGGGGACAGGGCACTGAAGCTTTCTTT
CDR3 protein: CASSLWGQGTEAFF
D gene: TRBD1
V gene: TRBV27
clone size: few
J gene: TRBJ1-1

CDR3 DNA: TGCGCCAGCAGCCAAGTGTCGGGGGGGATGTGGAGCACAGATACGCAGTATTTT
CDR3 protein: CASSQVSGGMWSTDTQYF
D gene: TRBD2
V gene: TRBV4-1
clone size: .
J gene: TRBJ2-3

CDR3 DNA: TGTGCCAGCAGCGTAGGGAGCGGGGGGGCCGGGTACGACAATGAGCAGTTCTTC
CDR3 protein: CASSVGSGGAGYDNEQFF
D gene: TRBD2
V gene: TRBV9
clone size: .
J gene: TRBJ2-1